The TCR beta chain described here comes from a study of shared clonotypes between healthy human individuals. Regarding the study as a whole: Represented diversity (both genetic and exposure-history) was limited by the small number of donors.

Sequenced by immunoSEQ multiplex PCR; TCRdb stores in-frame clones only, minus some. The top ten hold 0.14% of the sample, which has millions of clones, just over 90% seen once. The CDR3 runs to 15 residues. CDR1 is MGHRA and CDR2 is YSYEKL in the germline V gene. Unmatched junction bases numbered 10, after V lost 3 bases and J lost 6 bases. The donors, all of them Caucasian adults, lived in Nashville, Tennessee. Notes on this clone: Its target is unknown.

The specimen sequenced was naive CD4+ T cells sorted from blood. The subset is: CD45RA+ positively selected. V gene TRBV4-1 combines with J gene TRBJ2-7; 8 bases fit TRBD1. The TCR sequence derives from a man aged 18 to 29 in good health. CDR3 protein: CASSHPGQGTREQYF. CDR3 bases: TGCGCCAGCAGCCACCCCGGACAGGGAACACGCGAGCAGTACTTC.